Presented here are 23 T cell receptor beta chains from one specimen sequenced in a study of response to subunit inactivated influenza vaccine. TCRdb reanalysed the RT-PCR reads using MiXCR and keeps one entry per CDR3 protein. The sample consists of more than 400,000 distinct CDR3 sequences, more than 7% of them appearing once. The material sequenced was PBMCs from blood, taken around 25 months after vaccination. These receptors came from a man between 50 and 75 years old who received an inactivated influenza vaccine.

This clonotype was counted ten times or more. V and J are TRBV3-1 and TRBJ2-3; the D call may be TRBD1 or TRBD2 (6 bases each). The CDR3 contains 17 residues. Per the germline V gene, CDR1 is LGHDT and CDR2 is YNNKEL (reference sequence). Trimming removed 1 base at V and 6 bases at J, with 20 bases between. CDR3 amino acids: CASSQGLTGLLGDTQYF. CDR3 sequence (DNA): TGTGCCAGCAGCCAAGGGTTGACAGGACTACTAGGGGATACGCAGTATTTT.

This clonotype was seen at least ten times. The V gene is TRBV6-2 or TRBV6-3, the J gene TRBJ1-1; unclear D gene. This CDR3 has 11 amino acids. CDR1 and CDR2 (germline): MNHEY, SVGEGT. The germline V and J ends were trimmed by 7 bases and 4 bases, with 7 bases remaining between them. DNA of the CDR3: TGTGCCAGCAAAACAGCCACTGAAGCTTTCTTT. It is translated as CASKTATEAFF.

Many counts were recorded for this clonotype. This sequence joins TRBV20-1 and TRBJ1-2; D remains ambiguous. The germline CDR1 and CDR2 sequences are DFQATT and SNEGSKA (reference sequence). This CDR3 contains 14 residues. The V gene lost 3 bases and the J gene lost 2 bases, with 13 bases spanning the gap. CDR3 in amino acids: CSASEGSSNYGYTF. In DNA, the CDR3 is TGCAGTGCTAGCGAGGGCAGTTCCAACTATGGCTACACCTTC.

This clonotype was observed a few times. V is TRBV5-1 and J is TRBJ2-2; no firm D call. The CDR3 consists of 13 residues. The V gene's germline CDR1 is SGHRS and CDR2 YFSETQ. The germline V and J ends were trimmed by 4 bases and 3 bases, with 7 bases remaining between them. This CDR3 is CASSGMDTGELFF. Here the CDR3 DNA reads TGCGCCAGCAGCGGTATGGACACCGGGGAGCTGTTTTTT.

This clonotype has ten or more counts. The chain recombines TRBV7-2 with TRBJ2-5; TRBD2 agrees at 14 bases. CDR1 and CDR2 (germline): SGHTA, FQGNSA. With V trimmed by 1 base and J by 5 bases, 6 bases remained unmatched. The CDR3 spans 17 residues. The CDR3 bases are TGTGCCAGCAGCTTAGGAAGGACTAGCGGGGGGCGCGAGACCCAGTACTTC. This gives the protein CASSLGRTSGGRETQYF.

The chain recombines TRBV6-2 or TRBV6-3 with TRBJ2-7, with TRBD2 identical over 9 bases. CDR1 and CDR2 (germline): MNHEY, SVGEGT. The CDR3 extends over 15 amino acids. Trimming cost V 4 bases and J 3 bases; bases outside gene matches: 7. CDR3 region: CASSSWLAGDYEQYF. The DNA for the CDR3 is TGTGCCAGCAGTTCCTGGTTAGCGGGAGACTACGAGCAGTACTTC.

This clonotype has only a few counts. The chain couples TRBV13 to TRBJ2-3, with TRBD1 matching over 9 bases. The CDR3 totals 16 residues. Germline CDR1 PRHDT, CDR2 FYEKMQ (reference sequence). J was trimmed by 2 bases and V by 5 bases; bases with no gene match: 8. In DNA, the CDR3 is TGTGCCAGCAGCCTGGGACAGGGAGTTGACACAGATACGCAGTATTTT. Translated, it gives CASSLGQGVDTDTQYF.

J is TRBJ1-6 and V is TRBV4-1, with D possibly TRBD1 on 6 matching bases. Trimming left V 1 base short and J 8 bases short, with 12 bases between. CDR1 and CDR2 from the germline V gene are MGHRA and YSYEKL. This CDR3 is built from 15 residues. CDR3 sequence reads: CASSQGQGSDSPLHF. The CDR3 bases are TGCGCCAGCAGCCAAGGGCAGGGGTCGGATTCACCCCTCCACTTT.

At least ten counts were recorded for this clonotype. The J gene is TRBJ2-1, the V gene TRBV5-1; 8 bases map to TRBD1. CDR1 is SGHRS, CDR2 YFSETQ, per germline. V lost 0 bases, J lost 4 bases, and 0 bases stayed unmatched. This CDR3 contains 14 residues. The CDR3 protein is CASSLGQGYNEQFF. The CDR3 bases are TGCGCCAGCAGCTTGGGACAGGGGTACAATGAGCAGTTCTTC. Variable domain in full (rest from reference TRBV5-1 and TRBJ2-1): KAGVTQTPRYLIKTRGQQVTLSCSPISGHRSVSWYQQTPGQGLQFLFEYFSETQRNKGNFPGRFSGRQFSNSRSEMNVSTLELGDSALYLCASSLGQGYNEQFFGPGTRLTVL.

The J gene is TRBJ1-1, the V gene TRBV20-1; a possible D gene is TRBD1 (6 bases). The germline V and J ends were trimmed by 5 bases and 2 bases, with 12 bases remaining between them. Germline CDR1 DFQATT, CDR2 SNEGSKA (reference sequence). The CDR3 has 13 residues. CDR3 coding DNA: TGCAGTGCTGAAAGGACAGTTAACACTGAAGCTTTCTTT. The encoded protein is CSAERTVNTEAFF.

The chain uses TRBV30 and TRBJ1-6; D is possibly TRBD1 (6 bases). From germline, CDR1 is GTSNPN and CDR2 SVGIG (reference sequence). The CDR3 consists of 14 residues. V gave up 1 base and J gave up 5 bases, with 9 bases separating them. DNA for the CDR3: TGTGCCTGGAGTGCGGGACAAAATAATTCACCCCTCCACTTT. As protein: CAWSAGQNNSPLHF.

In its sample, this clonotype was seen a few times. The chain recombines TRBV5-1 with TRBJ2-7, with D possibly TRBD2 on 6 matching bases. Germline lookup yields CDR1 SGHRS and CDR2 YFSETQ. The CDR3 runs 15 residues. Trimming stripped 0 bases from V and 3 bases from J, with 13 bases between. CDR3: CASSLAGDRIYEQYF. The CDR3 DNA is TGCGCCAGCAGCTTGGCGGGGGATCGAATCTACGAGCAGTACTTC.

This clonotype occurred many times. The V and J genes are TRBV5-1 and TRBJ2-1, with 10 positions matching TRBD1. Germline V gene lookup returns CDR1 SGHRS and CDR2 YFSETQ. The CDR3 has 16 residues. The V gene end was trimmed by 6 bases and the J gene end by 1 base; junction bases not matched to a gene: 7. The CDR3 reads CASITGTGVSYNEQFF. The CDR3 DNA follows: TGCGCCAGCATAACCGGGACAGGGGTTTCCTACAATGAGCAGTTCTTC.

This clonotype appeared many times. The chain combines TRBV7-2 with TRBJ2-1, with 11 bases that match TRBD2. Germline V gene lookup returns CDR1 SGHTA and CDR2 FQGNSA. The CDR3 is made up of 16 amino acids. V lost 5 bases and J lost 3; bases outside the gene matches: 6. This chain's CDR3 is CASSISGRAFYNEQFF. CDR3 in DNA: TGTGCCAGCAGCATTAGCGGGAGGGCCTTCTACAATGAGCAGTTCTTC.

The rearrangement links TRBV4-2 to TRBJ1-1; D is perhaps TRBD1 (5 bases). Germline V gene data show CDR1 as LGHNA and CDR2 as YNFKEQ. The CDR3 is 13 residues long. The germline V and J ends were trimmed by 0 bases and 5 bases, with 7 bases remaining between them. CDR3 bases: TGTGCCAGCAGCCAAGAATGGGGGACTGAAGCTTTCTTT. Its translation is CASSQEWGTEAFF.

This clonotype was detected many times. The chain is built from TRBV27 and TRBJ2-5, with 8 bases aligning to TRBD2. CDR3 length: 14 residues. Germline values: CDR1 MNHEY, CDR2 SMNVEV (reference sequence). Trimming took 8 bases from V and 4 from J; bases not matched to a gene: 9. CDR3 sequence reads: CASGAGTRAETQYF. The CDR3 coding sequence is TGTGCCAGCGGGGCCGGGACTAGAGCAGAGACCCAGTACTTC.

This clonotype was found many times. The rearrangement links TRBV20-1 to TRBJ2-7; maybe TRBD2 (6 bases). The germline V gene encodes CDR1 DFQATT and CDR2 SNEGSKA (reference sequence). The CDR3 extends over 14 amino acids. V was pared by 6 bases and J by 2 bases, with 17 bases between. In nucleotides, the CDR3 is TGCAGTGCAGAGCCCGGGACTGGGACCTACGAGCAGTACTTC. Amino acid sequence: CSAEPGTGTYEQYF.

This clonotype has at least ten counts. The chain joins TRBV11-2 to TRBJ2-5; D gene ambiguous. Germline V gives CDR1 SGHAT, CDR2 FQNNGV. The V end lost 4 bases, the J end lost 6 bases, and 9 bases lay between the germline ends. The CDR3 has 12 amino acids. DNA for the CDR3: TGTGCCAGCAGCTCCGGCGTTCAGACCCAGTACTTC. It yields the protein CASSSGVQTQYF.

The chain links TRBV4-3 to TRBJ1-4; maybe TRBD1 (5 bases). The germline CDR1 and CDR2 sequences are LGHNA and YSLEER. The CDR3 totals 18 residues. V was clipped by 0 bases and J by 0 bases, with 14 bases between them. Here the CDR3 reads CASSQEDIYPATNEKLFF. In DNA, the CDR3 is TGCGCCAGCAGCCAAGAGGACATCTATCCGGCAACTAATGAAAAACTGTTTTTT.

The DNA of the CDR3 is TGCGCCAGTGGACTAGCGGGGGGGCCTCAGGAGACCCAGTACTTC. Amino acid sequence: CASGLAGGPQETQYF. The chain combines TRBV4-1 with TRBJ2-5, with 15 positions matching TRBD2. J lost 5 bases, V lost 9 bases, and 7 bases had no gene match. The CDR3 is made up of 15 amino acids. From germline, CDR1 is MGHRA and CDR2 YSYEKL.

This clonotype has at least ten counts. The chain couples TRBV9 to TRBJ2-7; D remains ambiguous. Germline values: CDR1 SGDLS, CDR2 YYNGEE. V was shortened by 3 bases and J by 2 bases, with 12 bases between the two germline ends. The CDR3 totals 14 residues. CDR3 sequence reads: CASSEHLAAYEQYF. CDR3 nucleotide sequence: TGTGCCAGCAGCGAGCATTTGGCAGCCTACGAGCAGTACTTC.

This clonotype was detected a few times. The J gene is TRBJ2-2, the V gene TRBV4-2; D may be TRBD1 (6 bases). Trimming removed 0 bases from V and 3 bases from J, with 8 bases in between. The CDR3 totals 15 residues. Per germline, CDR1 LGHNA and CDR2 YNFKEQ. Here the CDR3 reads CASSQDWTDTGELFF. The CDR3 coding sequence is TGTGCCAGCAGCCAAGATTGGACAGACACCGGGGAGCTGTTTTTT.

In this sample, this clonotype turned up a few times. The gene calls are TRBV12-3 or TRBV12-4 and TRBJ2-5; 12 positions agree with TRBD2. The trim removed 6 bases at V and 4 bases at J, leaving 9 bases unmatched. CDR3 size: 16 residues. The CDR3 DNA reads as TGTGCCAGCAGGCGGGCTAGCGGGGGGGCCGGAGAGACCCAGTACTTC. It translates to CASRRASGGAGETQYF.